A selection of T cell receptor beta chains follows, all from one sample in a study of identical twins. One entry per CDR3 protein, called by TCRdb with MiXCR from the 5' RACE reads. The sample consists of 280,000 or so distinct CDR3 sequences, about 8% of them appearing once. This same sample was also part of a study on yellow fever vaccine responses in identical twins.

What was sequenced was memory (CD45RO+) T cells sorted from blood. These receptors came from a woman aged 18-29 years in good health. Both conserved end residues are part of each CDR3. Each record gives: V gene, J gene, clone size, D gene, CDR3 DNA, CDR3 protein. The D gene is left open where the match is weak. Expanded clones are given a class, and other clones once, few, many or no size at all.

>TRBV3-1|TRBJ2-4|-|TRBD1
TGTGCCAGCAGCCAGCAGGGGGCTAGGGCCAAAAACATTCAGTACTTC
CASSQQGARAKNIQYF
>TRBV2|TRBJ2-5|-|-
TGTGCCAGCATTACAGGGCGTGGAGAGACCCAGTACTTC
CASITGRGETQYF
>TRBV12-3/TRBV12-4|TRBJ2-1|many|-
TGTGCCAGCACCCTTGGGGGAGGGGGGTACAATGAGCAGTTCTTC
CASTLGGGGYNEQFF
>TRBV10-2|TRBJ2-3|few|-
TGCGCCAGCAGTGAGCCCGGGACAGATACGCAGTATTTT
CASSEPGTDTQYF
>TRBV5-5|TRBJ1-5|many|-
TGTGCCAGCAGCTTGATCTGGTCTCAGCCCCAGCATTTT
CASSLIWSQPQHF
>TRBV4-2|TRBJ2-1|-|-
TGTGCCAGCAGCCAAGAAAGGGATGATGAGCAGTTCTTC
CASSQERDDEQFF
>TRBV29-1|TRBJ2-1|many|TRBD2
TGCAGCGTTGAAACGGCACTAGCGGGACCTAATGAGCAGTTCTTC
CSVETALAGPNEQFF
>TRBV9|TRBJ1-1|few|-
TGTGCCAGCAGCGTAGCTTGGAGGGACACTGAAGCTTTCTTT
CASSVAWRDTEAFF
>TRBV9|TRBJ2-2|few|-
TGTGCCAGCAGCGTAGAAAGCCTCGCCGGGGAGCTGTTTTTT
CASSVESLAGELFF
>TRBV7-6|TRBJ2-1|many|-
TGTGCCAGCAGCTTAGTGTTAGGGAGTGAGCAGTTCTTC
CASSLVLGSEQFF
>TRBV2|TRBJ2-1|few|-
TGTGCCAGCAGTGAACTAGGGGTCTACAATGAGCAGTTCTTC
CASSELGVYNEQFF
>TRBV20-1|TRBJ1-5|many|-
TGCAGTGCTAGATTAACGGCAGGGAATAGCAATCAGCCCCAGCATTTT
CSARLTAGNSNQPQHF
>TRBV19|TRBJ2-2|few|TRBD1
TGTGCCACCCGGGACAGGGCCACCGGGGAGCTGTTTTTT
CATRDRATGELFF
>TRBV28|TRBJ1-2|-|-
TGTGCCAGCAGGCAGGGTCGGGGCTATGGCTACACCTTC
CASRQGRGYGYTF
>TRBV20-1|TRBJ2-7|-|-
TGCAGTGCGACAAGAGGTGTCAGCACCTACGAGCAGTACTTC
CSATRGVSTYEQYF
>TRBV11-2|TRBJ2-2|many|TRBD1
TGTGCCAGCAGCCTATTAACTCCGGGACAGATAAACACCGGGGAGCTGTTTTTT
CASSLLTPGQINTGELFF
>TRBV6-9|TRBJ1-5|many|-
TGTGCCAGCAGGGAGCTCCATAGCAATCAGCCCCAGCATTTT
CASRELHSNQPQHF
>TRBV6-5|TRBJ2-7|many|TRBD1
TGTGCCAGCAGCCAGACAGGGTCCTACGAGCAGTACTTC
CASSQTGSYEQYF
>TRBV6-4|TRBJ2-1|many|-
TGTGCCAGCAGTGACTCGATGCTAGCAGAGGTCCATGAGCAGTTCTTC
CASSDSMLAEVHEQFF
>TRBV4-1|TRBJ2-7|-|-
TGCGCCAGCAGCCAGTTCGGGCAGAACTCCTACGAGCAGTACTTC
CASSQFGQNSYEQYF
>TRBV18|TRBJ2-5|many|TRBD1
TGTGCCAGCTCACCTGGGACAGGGGATGTGACCCAGTACTTC
CASSPGTGDVTQYF
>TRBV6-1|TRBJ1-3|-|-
TGTGCCAGCAGATTCAAGACAGACTCTGGAAACACCATATATTTT
CASRFKTDSGNTIYF
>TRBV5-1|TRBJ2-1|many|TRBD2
TGCGCCAGCAGCTTGATGCCTAGCGGGACAACTCATACTGGCAATGAGCAGTTCTTC
CASSLMPSGTTHTGNEQFF
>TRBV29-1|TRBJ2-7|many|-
TGCAGCGTCGTACAGGGCTTCTACGAGCAGTACTTC
CSVVQGFYEQYF
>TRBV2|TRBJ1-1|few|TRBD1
TGTGCCAGCAAGAAATTCGGACAGGGTGACACTGAAGCTTTCTTT
CASKKFGQGDTEAFF
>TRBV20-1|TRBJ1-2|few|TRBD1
TGCAGTGCTAGCCACAGGGGGAACTATGGCTACACCTTC
CSASHRGNYGYTF
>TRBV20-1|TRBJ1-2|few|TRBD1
TGCAGTGCTGGGGGACAGACTAACTATGGCTACACCTTC
CSAGGQTNYGYTF
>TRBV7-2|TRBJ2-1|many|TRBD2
TGTGCCAGCAGCTTAGCGGGAGGGCCGGATGAGCAGTTCTTC
CASSLAGGPDEQFF
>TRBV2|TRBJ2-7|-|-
TGTGCCAGCAGTCTCTCCCAGGCTACCTACGAGCAGTACTTC
CASSLSQATYEQYF
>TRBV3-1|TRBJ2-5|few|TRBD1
TGTGCCAGCAGCTCCGGGTATCAGGGACAGGGACGGGAGACCCAGTACTTC
CASSSGYQGQGRETQYF
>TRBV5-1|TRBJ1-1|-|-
TGCGCCAGCAACGGGAAACAGGGGAACACTGAAGCTTTCTTT
CASNGKQGNTEAFF
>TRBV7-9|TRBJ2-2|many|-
TGTGCCAGCAGTCATAGCGTGAACACCGGGGAGCTGTTTTTT
CASSHSVNTGELFF
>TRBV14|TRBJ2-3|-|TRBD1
TGTGCCAGATCACAGGGGGCAAACTGCCCAGATACGCAGTATTTT
CARSQGANCPDTQYF
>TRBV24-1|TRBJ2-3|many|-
TGTGCCACCAGTGACCCCCGTTGGGGGGGGCTGGGAGATACGCAGTATTTT
CATSDPRWGGLGDTQYF
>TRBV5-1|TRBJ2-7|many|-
TGCGCCAGCAGAGGAGGGGTAAACGACGAGCAGTACTTC
CASRGGVNDEQYF
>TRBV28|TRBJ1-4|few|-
TGTGCCAGCAACCGTTACGAAAATGAAAAACTGTTTTTT
CASNRYENEKLFF
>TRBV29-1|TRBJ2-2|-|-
TGCAGCGTTGGTATTAGAGGTCGCGGGACCGGGGAGCTGTTTTTT
CSVGIRGRGTGELFF
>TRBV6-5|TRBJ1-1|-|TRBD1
TGTGCCAGCAGTTACCAGGGACAGGGGAGGGGAATGAACACTGAAGCTTTCTTT
CASSYQGQGRGMNTEAFF
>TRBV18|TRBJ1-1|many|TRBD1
TGTGCCAGCAGTCCCGGGACAGGGAACACTGAAGCTTTCTTT
CASSPGTGNTEAFF
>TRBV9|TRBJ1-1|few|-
TGTGCCAGCAGCGTCGCCAGGGTCGGGGAAGCTTTCTTT
CASSVARVGEAFF
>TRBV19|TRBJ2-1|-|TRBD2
TGTGCCAGTAAACTAGCGATCTCCTACAATGAGCAGTTCTTC
CASKLAISYNEQFF
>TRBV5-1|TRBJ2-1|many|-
TGCGCCAGCAGCACCACCCCGTCCGGGGGAAATGAGCAGTTCTTC
CASSTTPSGGNEQFF
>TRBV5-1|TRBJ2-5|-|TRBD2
TGCGCCAGCAGCTTGGTTGGAGCGGGGGGAAATCAAGAGACCCAGTACTTC
CASSLVGAGGNQETQYF
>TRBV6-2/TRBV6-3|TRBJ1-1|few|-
TGTGCCAGCAGTTACTCTGGGTCGTCGGCTTTCTTT
CASSYSGSSAFF
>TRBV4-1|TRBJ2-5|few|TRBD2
TGCGCCAGCAGCCGCGTACTAGCGGGGGGCCAAGAGACCCAGTACTTC
CASSRVLAGGQETQYF
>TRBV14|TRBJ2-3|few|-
TGTGCCAGCAGCCTCGGAAGGGGCGGGAACGCAGATACGCAGTATTTT
CASSLGRGGNADTQYF
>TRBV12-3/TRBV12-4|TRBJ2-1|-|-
TGTGCCAGCAGTTTTAGTGTACCCTACAATGAGCAGTTCTTC
CASSFSVPYNEQFF
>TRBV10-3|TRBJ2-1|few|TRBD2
TGTGCCATCAGTGGGACTCCGGGACTAGCAGAACTATACAATGAGCAGTTCTTC
CAISGTPGLAELYNEQFF
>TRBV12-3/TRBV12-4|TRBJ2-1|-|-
TGTGCCAGCAGTTTAAGGTTTCGTTTGTACAATGAGCAGTTCTTC
CASSLRFRLYNEQFF
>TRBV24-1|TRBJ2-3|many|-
TGTGCCACCAGTGACTCGACTACAGATACGCAGTATTTT
CATSDSTTDTQYF
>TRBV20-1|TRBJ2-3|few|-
TGCAGTGCTAGCTTCCGTCTAGCGAGGCGCACAGATACGCAGTATTTT
CSASFRLARRTDTQYF
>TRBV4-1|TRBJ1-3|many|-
TGCGCCAGCAGCCAAGACAGGTTTATATTTTCGAACCCCTCTGGAAACACCATATATTTT
CASSQDRFIFSNPSGNTIYF
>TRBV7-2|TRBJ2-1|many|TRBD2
TGTGCCAGCAGACGGACTAGCGGGAAGTCCTCCTACAATGAGCAGTTCTTC
CASRRTSGKSSYNEQFF